This record looks at one T cell receptor beta chain sequence and its context. This specimen belongs to a study of control samples from healthy donors and cancer patients. Per the germline V gene, CDR1 is WNHNN and CDR2 is SYGVQD (reference sequence). The CDR3 is 11 residues long. Trimming shortened V by 7 bases and J by 2 bases, and 6 bases separated the two germline ends. Assay: immunoSEQ multiplex PCR; the TCRdb copy retains only in-frame clones and omits some. The sample includes some 70,000 clones, nearly 85% of them seen just once. V is TRBV10-1 and J is TRBJ2-7, with D perhaps matching TRBD1 (5 bases). The sample comprised blood. The clonotype comes from a man between 60 and 75 years old in good health. CDR3 sequence: CASKGAYEQYF. Written as DNA, the CDR3 is TGCGCCAGCAAAGGGGCCTACGAGCAGTACTTC.